The entry that follows covers one T cell receptor beta chain sequence. This sample is part of a study of shared clonotypes between healthy human individuals. TCRdb's copy holds only in-frame clones and misses some; the assay was immunoSEQ multiplex PCR. Of approximately 500,000 clones listed, 78% are singletons. After removal of 8 bases from V and 3 bases from J, the junction contained 4 bases not matched to a gene. This CDR3 has 14 residues. CDR1 is LNHDA, CDR2 SQIVND, per germline (reference sequence). This TCR was recovered from a woman aged 35 to 49 in good health. Some clones in this sample may be carry-over from other donors' samples. Sequencing was performed on PBMCs. The chain combines TRBV19 with TRBJ2-1; 10 nucleotides match TRBD1. This CDR3 reads CASGDRGGYNEQFF. CDR3 DNA sequence: TGTGCCAGTGGGGACAGGGGCGGCTACAATGAGCAGTTCTTC.